This T cell receptor beta chain was obtained from a study of shared clonotypes between healthy human individuals. Study overall: Each donor's CD4 naive and CD4 memory cells filled three plates apiece, CD8 naive two, and CD8 memory one.

Points on this clone: The target antigen is unknown.

Losses at the gene ends were 0 bases for V and 9 bases for J; bases not matched to a gene: 5. The CDR3 runs 15 residues. Germline CDR1 SGHRS, CDR2 YFSETQ. Sequencing used immunoSEQ multiplex PCR; TCRdb keeps in-frame clones, though not all of them. Seen here are some 1.5 million clones, approximately 98% observed once, and the top ten hold approximately 0.44%. All of the donors resided in Nashville, Tennessee, and each was a Caucasian adult. Division of CD4+ cells produced a CD45RA+ naive subset and a CD45RA-negative memory subset. Findings and limits, study-wide: Naive CD4 clonotypes were shared across several donors at about 5%.

The sequencing sample was made of naive CD4+ T cells sorted from blood. Subset: CD45RA+ positively selected. This receptor was identified in a man aged 30 to 45 in good health. The chain links TRBV5-1 to TRBJ2-4; 11 bases fit TRBD1. CDR3 nucleotides: TGCGCCAGCAGCTTGGGGACAGGGGGCACCGGCATTCAGTACTTC. Its translation is CASSLGTGGTGIQYF.